The following is a T cell receptor beta chain sequence with its context. This clonotype was seen ten or more times. Its recognized antigen is unknown. Base qualities are missing; no much larger clone stands one base away. The sample originates from a study of T cell repertoires in cytomegalovirus infection (dated by TCRdb to between 2018 and 2021). Broadly, across the study: The HLA type of each donor mattered for the analysis, because public TCR beta signatures pointed to carriage of CMV infection along with the matching HLA type. Study-level results and caveats: In both this cohort and an independent roughly 350-donor cohort, the cumulative frequency of public TCR beta family members distinguished carriers of CMV infection plus the relevant HLA type. The ex vivo response was dominated by HLA-C-restricted CMV-specific TCR beta clonotypes, which also provided the single most frequent clonotype in two of eight donors.

This sample was sequenced with an Illumina HiSeq 1500. Using fastp trimming at Q25 and MiXCR clonotype assembly, TCRdb reanalyzed the public sequencing data and kept in-frame beta chains. CDR3 protein sequences are deduplicated, and each keeps its most common genes and DNA. For this sample the table gives 350,000 to 550,000 distinct CDR3 sequences, of which 25% to 40% were detected only once. Around 13% of the sample is held by the ten biggest clonotypes. The CDR3 measures 15 amino acids from cysteine to phenylalanine. CDR3 DNA only is kept here, 45 bases in frame from base 1. The junction carries 14 bases between V and J, which are trimmed by 1 base and 5 bases respectively.

This receptor was identified in a human donor in good health (CMV status not recorded). Some clones in this sample may be carry-over from other donors' samples. Sequenced: PBMCs. The chain was built from TRBV12-3 or TRBV12-4 and TRBJ1-2; the D segment cannot be called with confidence. Here the CDR3 is given as CASSLGRNRDYGYTF. The bases are TGTGCCAGCAGTTTAGGCCGAAACCGGGATTATGGCTACACCTTC.